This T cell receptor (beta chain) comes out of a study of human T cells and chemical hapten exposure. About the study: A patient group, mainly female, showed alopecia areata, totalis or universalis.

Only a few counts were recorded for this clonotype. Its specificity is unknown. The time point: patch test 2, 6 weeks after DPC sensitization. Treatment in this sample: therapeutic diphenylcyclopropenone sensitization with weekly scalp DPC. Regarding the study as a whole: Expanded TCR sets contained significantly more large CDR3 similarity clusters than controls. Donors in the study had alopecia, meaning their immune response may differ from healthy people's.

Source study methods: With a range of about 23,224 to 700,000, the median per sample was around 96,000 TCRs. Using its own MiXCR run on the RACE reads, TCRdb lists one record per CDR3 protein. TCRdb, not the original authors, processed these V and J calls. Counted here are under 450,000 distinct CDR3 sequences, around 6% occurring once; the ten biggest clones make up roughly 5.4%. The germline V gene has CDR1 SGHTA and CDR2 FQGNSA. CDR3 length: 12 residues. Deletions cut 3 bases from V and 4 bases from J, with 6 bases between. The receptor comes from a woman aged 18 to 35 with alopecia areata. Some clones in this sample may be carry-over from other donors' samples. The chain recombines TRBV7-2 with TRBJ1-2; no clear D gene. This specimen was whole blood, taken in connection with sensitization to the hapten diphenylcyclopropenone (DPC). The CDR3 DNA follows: TGTGCCAGCAGCTTGCAGCCCTATGGCTACACCTTC. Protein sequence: CASSLQPYGYTF.